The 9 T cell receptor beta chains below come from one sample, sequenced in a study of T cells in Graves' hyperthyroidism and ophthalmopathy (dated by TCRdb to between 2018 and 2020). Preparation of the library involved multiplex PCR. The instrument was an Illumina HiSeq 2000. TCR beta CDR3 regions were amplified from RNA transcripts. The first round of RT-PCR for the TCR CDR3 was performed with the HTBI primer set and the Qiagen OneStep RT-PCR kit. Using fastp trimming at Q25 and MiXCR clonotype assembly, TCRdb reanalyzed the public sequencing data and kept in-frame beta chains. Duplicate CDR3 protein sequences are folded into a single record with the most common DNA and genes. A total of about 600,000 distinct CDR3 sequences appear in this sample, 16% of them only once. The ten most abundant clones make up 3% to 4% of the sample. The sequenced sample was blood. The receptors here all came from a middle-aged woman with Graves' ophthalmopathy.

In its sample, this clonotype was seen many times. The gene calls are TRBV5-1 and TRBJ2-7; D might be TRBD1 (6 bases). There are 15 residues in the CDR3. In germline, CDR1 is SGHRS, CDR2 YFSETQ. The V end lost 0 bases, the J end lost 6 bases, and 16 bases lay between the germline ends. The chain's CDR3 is CASSLAGRGLSEQYF. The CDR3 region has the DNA TGCGCCAGCAGCTTGGCCGGCAGGGGTTTGAGCGAGCAGTACTTC.

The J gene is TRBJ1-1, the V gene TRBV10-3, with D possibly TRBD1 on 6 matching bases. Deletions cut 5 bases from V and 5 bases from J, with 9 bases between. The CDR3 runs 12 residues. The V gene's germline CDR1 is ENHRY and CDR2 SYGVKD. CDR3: CAISNRDTEAFF. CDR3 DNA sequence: TGTGCCATCAGTAACAGGGATACTGAAGCTTTCTTT.

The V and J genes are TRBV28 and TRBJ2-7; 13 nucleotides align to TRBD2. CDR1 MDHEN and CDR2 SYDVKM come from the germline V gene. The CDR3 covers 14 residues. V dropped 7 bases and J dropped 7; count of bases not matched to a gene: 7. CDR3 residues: CASKTSGRASEQYF. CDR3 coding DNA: TGTGCCAGCAAAACTAGCGGGAGGGCGAGTGAGCAGTACTTC. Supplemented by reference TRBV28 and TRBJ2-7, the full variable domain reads DVKVTQSSRYLVKRTGEKVFLECVQDMDHENMFWYRQDPGLGLRLIYFSYDVKMKEKGDIPEGYSVSREKKERFSLILESASTNQTSMYLCASKTSGRASEQYFGPGTRLTVT.

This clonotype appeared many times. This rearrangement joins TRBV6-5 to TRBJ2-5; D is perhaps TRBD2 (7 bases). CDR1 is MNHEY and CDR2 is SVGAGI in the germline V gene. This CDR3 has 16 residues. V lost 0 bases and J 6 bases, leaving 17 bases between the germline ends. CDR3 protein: CASSYSRGARHQTQYF. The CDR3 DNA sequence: TGTGCCAGCAGTTACTCCCGGGGGGCTCGGCATCAGACCCAGTACTTC.

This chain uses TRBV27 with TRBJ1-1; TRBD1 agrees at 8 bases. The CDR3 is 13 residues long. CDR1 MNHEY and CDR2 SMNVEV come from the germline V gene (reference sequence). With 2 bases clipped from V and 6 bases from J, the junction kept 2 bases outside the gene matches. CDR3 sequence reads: CASSLIQGAEAFF. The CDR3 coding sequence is TGTGCCAGCAGTTTAATACAGGGGGCTGAAGCTTTCTTT.

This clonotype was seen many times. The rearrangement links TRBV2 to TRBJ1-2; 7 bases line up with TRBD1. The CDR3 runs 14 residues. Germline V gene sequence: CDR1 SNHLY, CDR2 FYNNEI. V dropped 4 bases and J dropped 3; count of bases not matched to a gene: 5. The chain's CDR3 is CASSGQGAHYGYTF. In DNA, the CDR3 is TGTGCCAGCAGTGGACAGGGCGCCCACTATGGCTACACCTTC.

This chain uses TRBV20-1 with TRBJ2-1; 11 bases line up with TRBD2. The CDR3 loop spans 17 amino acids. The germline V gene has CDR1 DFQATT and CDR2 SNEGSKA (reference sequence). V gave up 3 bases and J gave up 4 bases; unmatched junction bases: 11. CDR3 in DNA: TGCAGTGCTAGTGGGGCTATAGCGGGAGGGAGTTACAATGAGCAGTTCTTC. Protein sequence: CSASGAIAGGSYNEQFF.

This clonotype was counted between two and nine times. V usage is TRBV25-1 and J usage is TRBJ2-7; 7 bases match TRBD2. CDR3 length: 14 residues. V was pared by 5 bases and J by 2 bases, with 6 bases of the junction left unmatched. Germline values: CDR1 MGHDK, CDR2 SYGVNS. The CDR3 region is CASSYSGGAYEQYF. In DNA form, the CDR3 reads TGTGCCAGCAGTTACTCGGGGGGAGCCTACGAGCAGTACTTC.

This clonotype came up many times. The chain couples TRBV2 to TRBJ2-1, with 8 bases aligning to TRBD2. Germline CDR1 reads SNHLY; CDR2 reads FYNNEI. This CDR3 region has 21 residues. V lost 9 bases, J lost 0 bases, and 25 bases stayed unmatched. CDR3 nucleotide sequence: TGTGCCAGTGGGGATCTCGGGGGGCGTCGAGCGGGAGTAGGCTCCTACAATGAGCAGTTCTTC. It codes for CASGDLGGRRAGVGSYNEQFF.